This is a list of T cell receptor beta chains from one sample in a study of T cell responses to AZD1222 COVID-19 vaccine. Data came from immunoSEQ multiplex PCR; TCRdb stores just in-frame clones and leaves some out. This sample yields about 72,000 clones, of which 80% to 90% are seen a single time; over 25% belongs to the top ten. Source: peripheral blood, taken 28 days after the second AZD1222 dose. All receptors come from an adult who received the AZD1222 COVID-19 vaccine. Each CDR3 is given with its conserved first and last residue. A D gene is named only where the DNA matches it firmly. Clone sizes are given selectively: once, few, many, or a class where the clone is expanded.

>-|TRBD1|TRBV4-2|TRBJ2-1
CASSQDRTGANEQFF
TGTGCCAGCAGCCAAGACCGGACAGGGGCCAATGAGCAGTTCTTC
>-|TRBD1|TRBV27|TRBJ2-3
CASSLPGQGVDTQYF
TGTGCCAGCAGTCTCCCGGGACAGGGGGTCGATACGCAGTATTTT
>-|TRBD1|TRBV27|TRBJ2-1
CASRPTGVVEQFF
TGTGCCAGCAGGCCTACAGGGGTGGTTGAGCAGTTCTTC
>-|-|TRBV3-1/TRBV3-2|TRBJ2-7
CASSLNLEQYF
TGTGCCAGCAGCCTTAATCTCGAGCAGTACTTC
>once|-|TRBV7-2|TRBJ1-6
CASSPDLGRKSPLHF
TGTGCCAGCAGCCCTGACCTAGGACGGAAATCACCCCTCCACTTT
>-|-|TRBV4-3|TRBJ1-1
CASSLSRDTEAFF
TGCGCCAGCAGTCTCTCCCGAGACACTGAAGCTTTCTTT
>-|TRBD1|TRBV5-4|TRBJ2-5
CASSWGDRGRETQYF
TGTGCCAGCAGCTGGGGGGACAGGGGGCGAGAGACCCAGTACTTC
>-|TRBD1|TRBV19|TRBJ2-3
CASQTGTGGGYTQYF
TGTGCCAGCCAAACGGGGACAGGGGGCGGATATACGCAGTATTTT
>once|-|TRBV5-5|TRBJ1-1
CASSPPGWQGNTEAFF
TGTGCCAGCAGCCCTCCGGGGTGGCAGGGGAACACTGAAGCTTTCTTT
>once|-|TRBV12-3/TRBV12-4|TRBJ1-1
CASSPLGGEAFF
TGTGCCAGCAGTCCCCTCGGGGGTGAAGCTTTCTTT
>-|TRBD2|TRBV11-3|TRBJ2-1
CASSNLAGVYNEQFF
TGTGCCAGCAGCAATCTAGCGGGAGTTTACAATGAGCAGTTCTTC
>-|TRBD2|TRBV5-4|TRBJ2-3
CASSPGGTRSTDTQYF
TGTGCCAGCAGCCCGGGCGGGACTAGGAGTACAGATACGCAGTATTTT
>-|-|TRBV6-4|TRBJ2-4
CASSDFGTPLAKNIQYF
TGTGCCAGCAGTGACTTCGGGACACCACTAGCCAAAAACATTCAGTACTTC
>-|-|TRBV29-1|TRBJ1-2
CSVEEDRRDGYTF
TGCAGCGTCGAAGAGGACAGAAGAGACGGCTACACCTTC
>-|TRBD1|TRBV30|TRBJ2-5
CAWRDRGRAETQYF
TGTGCCTGGAGAGACAGGGGTAGGGCAGAGACCCAGTACTTC
>-|TRBD1|TRBV5-4|TRBJ1-4
CASSLSGTANEKLFF
TGTGCCAGCAGCCTGTCCGGGACAGCTAATGAAAAACTGTTTTTT
>-|-|TRBV2|TRBJ1-4
CASSERTTNEKLFF
TGTGCCAGCAGTGAGCGCACGACTAATGAAAAACTGTTTTTT
>-|-|TRBV5-1|TRBJ2-1
CASSLAPGAPGEQFF
TGCGCCAGCAGCTTGGCCCCTGGAGCCCCCGGTGAGCAGTTCTTC
>-|-|TRBV10-3|TRBJ2-7
CAISTNREGNYEQYF
TGTGCCATCAGTACCAACCGAGAGGGGAATTACGAGCAGTACTTC
>-|-|TRBV6-5|TRBJ2-7
CASSWTENSYEQYF
TGTGCCAGCAGTTGGACAGAAAACTCCTACGAGCAGTACTTC
>-|TRBD1|TRBV2|TRBJ2-2
CASSADRVDTGELFF
TGTGCCAGCAGCGCGGACAGGGTCGACACCGGGGAGCTGTTTTTT
>-|-|TRBV28|TRBJ1-1
CASSYGQREAFF
TGTGCCAGCAGCTACGGACAGCGTGAAGCTTTCTTT
>-|-|TRBV25-1|TRBJ1-5
CASSGGLGQPQHF
TGTGCCAGCAGTGGGGGATTGGGTCAGCCCCAGCATTTT
>-|-|TRBV5-4|TRBJ2-1
CASSFLYNEQFF
TGTGCCAGCAGCTTTCTTTACAATGAGCAGTTCTTC
>-|-|TRBV27|TRBJ2-7
CASSLSGTTPTEQYF
TGTGCCAGCAGTTTATCCGGGACAACCCCTACGGAGCAGTACTTC
>-|TRBD2|TRBV25-1|TRBJ2-3
CASSGTSGLSTDTQYF
TGTGCCAGCAGTGGTACTAGCGGGTTAAGCACAGATACGCAGTATTTT
>-|-|TRBV28|TRBJ1-2
CASSSYSYGYTF
TGTGCCAGCAGTTCCTACAGCTATGGCTACACCTTC
>-|TRBD1|TRBV27|TRBJ1-6
CASSSRGTNSPLHF
TGTGCCAGCAGTTCCAGGGGGACAAATTCACCCCTCCACTTT
>-|-|TRBV6-6|TRBJ1-5
CASSRLQGDSNQPQHF
TGTGCCAGCAGTCGATTACAGGGAGACAGCAATCAGCCCCAGCATTTT
>-|-|TRBV7-3|TRBJ2-2
CASSMALFNTGELFF
TGTGCCAGCAGCATGGCCCTTTTTAACACCGGGGAGCTGTTTTTT
>-|TRBD1|TRBV11-2|TRBJ2-5
CASSLPGQGRETQYF
TGTGCCAGCAGCCTACCCGGACAGGGTAGGGAGACCCAGTACTTC
>-|-|TRBV11-3|TRBJ2-7
CASSVDPRAGEQYF
TGTGCCAGCAGTGTAGATCCCCGGGCGGGGGAGCAGTACTTC
>few|-|TRBV6-5|TRBJ1-1
CASSYSGGNTEAFF
TGTGCCAGCAGTTACTCCGGAGGGAACACTGAAGCTTTCTTT
>-|-|TRBV19|TRBJ1-6
CASSLSDESPLHF
TGTGCCAGTAGTCTGTCGGACGAATCACCCCTCCACTTT
>-|-|TRBV11-2|TRBJ2-5
CASSFWSFSGEETQYF
TGTGCCAGCAGCTTCTGGTCTTTTAGCGGAGAAGAGACCCAGTACTTC
>-|-|TRBV11-3|TRBJ2-3
CASSLGAVTQYF
TGTGCCAGCAGCTTAGGGGCAGTTACGCAGTATTTT
>-|-|TRBV11-2|TRBJ2-3
CASSPGNWGNTQYF
TGTGCCAGCAGTCCGGGAAACTGGGGGAATACGCAGTATTTT
>-|-|TRBV6-5|TRBJ2-7
CASSYSSLDEQYF
TGTGCCAGCAGTTACTCGTCTTTGGACGAGCAGTACTTC
>-|-|TRBV20-1|TRBJ2-3
CSASPGHTQYF
TGCAGTGCTTCCCCCGGACATACGCAGTATTTT
>-|-|TRBV5-1|TRBJ2-2
CASATAANTGELFF
TGCGCCAGCGCTACAGCGGCGAACACCGGGGAGCTGTTTTTT
>-|TRBD1|TRBV6-5|TRBJ1-1
CASSHEQGAGTEAFF
TGTGCCAGCAGCCACGAACAGGGGGCCGGCACTGAAGCTTTCTTT
>-|-|TRBV29-1|TRBJ1-5
CSVKVADGQPQHF
TGCAGCGTTAAGGTAGCAGATGGCCAGCCCCAGCATTTT